Listed below are T cell receptor beta chains from one sample, sequenced in a study of blood T cell repertoires in COVID-19. The protocol was immunoSEQ multiplex PCR, while the TCRdb copy is restricted to in-frame clones and leaves out a portion. The sample lists roughly 110,000 clones, 85% occurring once. The sequenced sample consisted of peripheral blood. Every receptor here comes from a human donor in a cohort sampled during active COVID-19. CDR3s include the opening cysteine and the closing phenylalanine or tryptophan. The order of the fields is V gene, J gene, CDR3 length, D gene, clone size, CDR3 DNA, CDR3 protein. The D gene is left open where the match is weak. A row's size may be missing; if present it is once, few, many or a size class.

V gene: TRBV28
J gene: TRBJ2-5
CDR3 length: 14
D gene: -
clone size: -
CDR3 DNA: TGTGCCAGCAGCCCTCGCTTTAAGAGGGAGACCCAGTACTTC
CDR3 protein: CASSPRFKRETQYF

V gene: TRBV7-8
J gene: TRBJ1-4
CDR3 length: 16
D gene: TRBD1
clone size: -
CDR3 DNA: TGTGCCAGCAGCTGGCTAAGGGGGCTTGCTAATGAAAAACTGTTTTTT
CDR3 protein: CASSWLRGLANEKLFF

V gene: TRBV27
J gene: TRBJ1-2
CDR3 length: 14
D gene: -
clone size: -
CDR3 DNA: TGTGCCAGCAGGAAAGAAATAGGGGTCCATGGCTACACCTTC
CDR3 protein: CASRKEIGVHGYTF

V gene: TRBV6-5
J gene: TRBJ2-7
CDR3 length: 15
D gene: TRBD2
clone size: -
CDR3 DNA: TGTGCCAGCAGTTACTCGCGGGGGAGGCGCTACGAGCAGTACTTC
CDR3 protein: CASSYSRGRRYEQYF

V gene: TRBV7-9
J gene: TRBJ2-6
CDR3 length: 15
D gene: TRBD1
clone size: -
CDR3 DNA: TGTGCCGGTTCCCCGCAGGGGGCTGGGGCCAACGTCCTGACTTTC
CDR3 protein: CAGSPQGAGANVLTF

V gene: TRBV27
J gene: TRBJ1-5
CDR3 length: 17
D gene: TRBD1
clone size: -
CDR3 DNA: TGTGCCAGCAGTTTAAAGGGACAGTCTCTTTTGAATCAGCCCCAGCATTTT
CDR3 protein: CASSLKGQSLLNQPQHF

V gene: TRBV28
J gene: TRBJ1-5
CDR3 length: 15
D gene: -
clone size: -
CDR3 DNA: TGTGCCAGCAGTCAGGGACAAATTAGCAATCAGCCCCAGCATTTT
CDR3 protein: CASSQGQISNQPQHF

V gene: TRBV24-1
J gene: TRBJ2-7
CDR3 length: 16
D gene: TRBD1
clone size: few
CDR3 DNA: TGTGCCACCAGTGACCCCGGGACAGGGAGCAACTACGAGCAGTACTTC
CDR3 protein: CATSDPGTGSNYEQYF

V gene: TRBV5-1
J gene: TRBJ2-6
CDR3 length: 19
D gene: TRBD1
clone size: -
CDR3 DNA: TGCGCCAGCAGCTTGCTCGGGACAGGGGGCATCACTGGGGCCAACGTCCTGACTTTC
CDR3 protein: CASSLLGTGGITGANVLTF

V gene: TRBV6-2/TRBV6-3
J gene: TRBJ2-7
CDR3 length: 16
D gene: -
clone size: few
CDR3 DNA: TGTGCCAGCAGTTACCCGCAGGCGGAGGGGCGCTACGAGCAGTACTTC
CDR3 protein: CASSYPQAEGRYEQYF

V gene: TRBV5-6
J gene: TRBJ1-2
CDR3 length: 11
D gene: -
clone size: once
CDR3 DNA: TGTGCCAGCAGCTTCCAGGAAGACTACACCTTC
CDR3 protein: CASSFQEDYTF

V gene: TRBV18
J gene: TRBJ1-2
CDR3 length: 13
D gene: -
clone size: -
CDR3 DNA: TGTGCCAGCTCACCATTGGCAGACTATGGCTACACCTTC
CDR3 protein: CASSPLADYGYTF

V gene: TRBV7-2
J gene: TRBJ2-3
CDR3 length: 17
D gene: TRBD1
clone size: few
CDR3 DNA: TGTGCCAGCGGCCAGGGACAGGGACGGGTTGACACAGATACGCAGTATTTT
CDR3 protein: CASGQGQGRVDTDTQYF

V gene: TRBV28
J gene: TRBJ1-5
CDR3 length: 15
D gene: TRBD1
clone size: -
CDR3 DNA: TGTGCCAGCAGTGTACGACAGGGGGGCAATCAGCCCCAGCATTTT
CDR3 protein: CASSVRQGGNQPQHF

V gene: TRBV6-6
J gene: TRBJ1-5
CDR3 length: 14
D gene: TRBD1
clone size: -
CDR3 DNA: TGTGCCAGCAGTCCGGGACAGGGGCTTCAGCCCCAGCATTTT
CDR3 protein: CASSPGQGLQPQHF

V gene: TRBV6-5
J gene: TRBJ2-1
CDR3 length: 13
D gene: -
clone size: -
CDR3 DNA: TGTGCCAGCAGTTCACTAACTTACAATGAGCAGTTCTTC
CDR3 protein: CASSSLTYNEQFF

V gene: TRBV6-2/TRBV6-3
J gene: TRBJ1-2
CDR3 length: 15
D gene: TRBD1
clone size: -
CDR3 DNA: TGTGCCAGCAGTTACTCAGGGACAGGCCCCTATGGCTACACCTTC
CDR3 protein: CASSYSGTGPYGYTF

V gene: TRBV5-8
J gene: TRBJ2-6
CDR3 length: 15
D gene: -
clone size: -
CDR3 DNA: TGTGCCTACGCGACAGGCTACTCTGGGGCCAACGTCCTGACTTTC
CDR3 protein: CAYATGYSGANVLTF

V gene: TRBV28
J gene: TRBJ1-1
CDR3 length: 16
D gene: TRBD1
clone size: -
CDR3 DNA: TGTGCCAGCAGGCCCGGACAGGGGGCGGTGTATACTGAAGCTTTCTTT
CDR3 protein: CASRPGQGAVYTEAFF

V gene: TRBV28
J gene: TRBJ1-4
CDR3 length: 14
D gene: TRBD1
clone size: -
CDR3 DNA: TGTGCCAGCAGGCCTACAGGGGTTAATGAAAAACTGTTTTTT
CDR3 protein: CASRPTGVNEKLFF

V gene: TRBV7-9
J gene: TRBJ2-2
CDR3 length: 14
D gene: -
clone size: -
CDR3 DNA: TGTGCCAGCAGCTTAGGTTGGAGCACCGGGGAGCTGTTTTTT
CDR3 protein: CASSLGWSTGELFF

V gene: TRBV12-3/TRBV12-4
J gene: TRBJ1-5
CDR3 length: 13
D gene: -
clone size: -
CDR3 DNA: TGTGCCAGCCGGGTGGCGAGCAATCAGCCCCAGCATTTT
CDR3 protein: CASRVASNQPQHF

V gene: TRBV5-1
J gene: TRBJ2-1
CDR3 length: 12
D gene: -
clone size: once
CDR3 DNA: TGCGCCAGCAGCCAACAGGGCAGTGAGCAGTTCTTC
CDR3 protein: CASSQQGSEQFF

V gene: TRBV19
J gene: TRBJ1-5
CDR3 length: 15
D gene: TRBD1
clone size: -
CDR3 DNA: TGTGCCAGTAGTATTGGAGGACAGGGCGATCAGCCCCAGCATTTT
CDR3 protein: CASSIGGQGDQPQHF

V gene: TRBV5-4
J gene: TRBJ1-6
CDR3 length: 16
D gene: -
clone size: -
CDR3 DNA: TGTGCCAGCAGCCCCCCCGGGGGGGCCTTCAATTCACCCCTCCACTTT
CDR3 protein: CASSPPGGAFNSPLHF

V gene: TRBV9
J gene: TRBJ1-4
CDR3 length: 17
D gene: -
clone size: -
CDR3 DNA: TGTGCCAGCAGCGTAGGATCAGGGTCATTAGGAGATGAAAAACTGTTTTTT
CDR3 protein: CASSVGSGSLGDEKLFF

V gene: TRBV6-2/TRBV6-3
J gene: TRBJ2-3
CDR3 length: 14
D gene: -
clone size: -
CDR3 DNA: TGTGCCAGCAGTTTGTTTGGGGGCGGGGGTACGCAGTATTTT
CDR3 protein: CASSLFGGGGTQYF

V gene: TRBV11-2
J gene: TRBJ1-1
CDR3 length: 13
D gene: -
clone size: -
CDR3 DNA: TGTGCCAGCAGCCCGACATGGAACACTGAAGCTTTCTTT
CDR3 protein: CASSPTWNTEAFF

V gene: TRBV5-1
J gene: TRBJ2-7
CDR3 length: 13
D gene: TRBD1
clone size: -
CDR3 DNA: TGCGCCAGCAGCTTGAACAGGGGGTACGAGCAGTACTTC
CDR3 protein: CASSLNRGYEQYF

V gene: TRBV19
J gene: TRBJ2-3
CDR3 length: 13
D gene: -
clone size: -
CDR3 DNA: TGTGCCAGTAGTCTAGCGAGCACAGATACGCAGTATTTT
CDR3 protein: CASSLASTDTQYF

V gene: TRBV19
J gene: TRBJ2-7
CDR3 length: 14
D gene: TRBD1
clone size: -
CDR3 DNA: TGTGCCAGTAGTCGGGACAGGGAAAACTACGAGCAGTACTTC
CDR3 protein: CASSRDRENYEQYF

V gene: TRBV25-1
J gene: TRBJ1-6
CDR3 length: 15
D gene: -
clone size: -
CDR3 DNA: TGTGCCAGCAGCCCCGCGGGGGATAGAAATTCACCCCTCCACTTT
CDR3 protein: CASSPAGDRNSPLHF

V gene: TRBV2
J gene: TRBJ2-1
CDR3 length: 14
D gene: TRBD2
clone size: -
CDR3 DNA: TGTGCCAGCAGTGTGGCTAGCGGGTTCAATGAGCAGTTCTTC
CDR3 protein: CASSVASGFNEQFF

V gene: TRBV19
J gene: TRBJ2-3
CDR3 length: 15
D gene: -
clone size: -
CDR3 DNA: TGTGCCAGTAGTATTTGGGACACAGCCACAGATACGCAGTATTTT
CDR3 protein: CASSIWDTATDTQYF

V gene: TRBV5-1
J gene: TRBJ2-7
CDR3 length: 16
D gene: -
clone size: -
CDR3 DNA: TGCGCCAGCAGCAGAGGTTCCCCCAGGGGAAGAGACGAGCAGTACTTC
CDR3 protein: CASSRGSPRGRDEQYF

V gene: TRBV6-2/TRBV6-3
J gene: TRBJ2-5
CDR3 length: 17
D gene: -
clone size: -
CDR3 DNA: TGTGCCAGCAGTTACTCGGGACCGCACCAAAGGGGGGAGACCCAGTACTTC
CDR3 protein: CASSYSGPHQRGETQYF

V gene: TRBV24-1
J gene: TRBJ1-6
CDR3 length: 19
D gene: -
clone size: -
CDR3 DNA: TGTGCCACCAGAGTTTCATGGTACAGGTCTCATCCCTATAATTCACCCCTCCACTTT
CDR3 protein: CATRVSWYRSHPYNSPLHF

V gene: TRBV4-1
J gene: TRBJ2-4
CDR3 length: 15
D gene: -
clone size: -
CDR3 DNA: TGCGCCAGCAGCCTCACTCCGGGACAACCCAACATTCAGTACTTC
CDR3 protein: CASSLTPGQPNIQYF

V gene: TRBV19
J gene: TRBJ2-2
CDR3 length: 15
D gene: TRBD1
clone size: -
CDR3 DNA: TGTGCCAGTAGATTGGACAGGGCGGACACCGGGGAGCTGTTTTTT
CDR3 protein: CASRLDRADTGELFF

V gene: TRBV4-1
J gene: TRBJ2-3
CDR3 length: 17
D gene: TRBD2
clone size: once
CDR3 DNA: TGCGCCAGCAGCCAAGAGAATAGCGGGGGGCCCACAGATACGCAGTATTTT
CDR3 protein: CASSQENSGGPTDTQYF

V gene: TRBV11-2
J gene: TRBJ2-7
CDR3 length: 17
D gene: TRBD2
clone size: -
CDR3 DNA: TGTGCCAGCAGCCCCGGGACTAGCGGGAAGAGCTCCTACGAGCAGTACTTC
CDR3 protein: CASSPGTSGKSSYEQYF

V gene: TRBV5-1
J gene: TRBJ2-3
CDR3 length: 18
D gene: -
clone size: -
CDR3 DNA: TGCGCCAGCAGCTTGAGGGGGGGGCGCCCCTCTAGCACAGATACGCAGTATTTT
CDR3 protein: CASSLRGGRPSSTDTQYF

V gene: TRBV10-2
J gene: TRBJ1-5
CDR3 length: 14
D gene: TRBD1
clone size: -
CDR3 DNA: TGCGCCAGCAGTGAGACAGGGGGCGATCAGCCCCAGCATTTT
CDR3 protein: CASSETGGDQPQHF

V gene: TRBV28
J gene: TRBJ2-3
CDR3 length: 14
D gene: TRBD2
clone size: -
CDR3 DNA: TGTGCCACCAAAGACGGGACTACGGGGGATACGCAGTATTTT
CDR3 protein: CATKDGTTGDTQYF

V gene: TRBV11-3
J gene: TRBJ2-3
CDR3 length: 19
D gene: TRBD1
clone size: -
CDR3 DNA: TGTGCCAGCAGCCCAGGACGAGGGGGCAGGACCTCTAGCACAGATACGCAGTATTTT
CDR3 protein: CASSPGRGGRTSSTDTQYF

V gene: TRBV28
J gene: TRBJ2-1
CDR3 length: 14
D gene: TRBD1
clone size: -
CDR3 DNA: TGTGCCAGCATCGGGACAGGGGCCTACAATGAGCAGTTCTTC
CDR3 protein: CASIGTGAYNEQFF

V gene: TRBV10-3
J gene: TRBJ2-2
CDR3 length: 15
D gene: -
clone size: -
CDR3 DNA: TGTGCCATCAGTGATTCCGCGGTATATACCGGGGAGCTGTTTTTT
CDR3 protein: CAISDSAVYTGELFF

V gene: TRBV12-5
J gene: TRBJ2-1
CDR3 length: 15
D gene: -
clone size: -
CDR3 DNA: TGTGCTAGTGGTTTGGTCAGAACCTCCTACAATGAGCAGTTCTTC
CDR3 protein: CASGLVRTSYNEQFF

V gene: TRBV6-2/TRBV6-3
J gene: TRBJ1-5
CDR3 length: 16
D gene: -
clone size: -
CDR3 DNA: TGTGCCAGCAGCCCGGACAGTCTCTATAGCAATCAGCCCCAGCATTTT
CDR3 protein: CASSPDSLYSNQPQHF